This T cell receptor (beta chain) originates from a study of blood T cell repertoires in COVID-19. Study information: The cDNA or gDNA used as material had been derived from T cells, B-cell-depleted T cells, or PBMCs.

Deletions cut 4 bases from V and 0 bases from J, with 19 bases between. Germline loops: CDR1 MDHEN, CDR2 SYDVKM. This CDR3 is 18 amino acids long. Participants were aged 18 to 89 years, lived in around 22 US areas, and enrolled virtually. Two negative PCRs, clearance, or symptom resolution had been documented for recovered Cohort 3 donors. Profiled with immunoSEQ multiplex PCR; TCRdb holds only in-frame clones, not every one. Of 240,000 or so clones detected, about 89% appear once; the ten largest clones hold approximately 9%. This clonotype was sampled from a man in his forties or fifties who had recovered from COVID-19. The chain uses TRBV28 and TRBJ1-3; no clear D. Input material: PBMCs or T cells enriched from blood (not recorded which). CDR3 DNA: TGTGCCAGCAGTTACGCGATCTTTGACACGCACTCTGGAAACACCATATATTTT. This translates into CASSYAIFDTHSGNTIYF. The complete variable domain, with remaining parts taken from reference TRBV28 and TRBJ1-3, reads DVKVTQSSRYLVKRTGEKVFLECVQDMDHENMFWYRQDPGLGLRLIYFSYDVKMKEKGDIPEGYSVSREKKERFSLILESASTNQTSMYLCASSYAIFDTHSGNTIYFGEGSWLTVV.